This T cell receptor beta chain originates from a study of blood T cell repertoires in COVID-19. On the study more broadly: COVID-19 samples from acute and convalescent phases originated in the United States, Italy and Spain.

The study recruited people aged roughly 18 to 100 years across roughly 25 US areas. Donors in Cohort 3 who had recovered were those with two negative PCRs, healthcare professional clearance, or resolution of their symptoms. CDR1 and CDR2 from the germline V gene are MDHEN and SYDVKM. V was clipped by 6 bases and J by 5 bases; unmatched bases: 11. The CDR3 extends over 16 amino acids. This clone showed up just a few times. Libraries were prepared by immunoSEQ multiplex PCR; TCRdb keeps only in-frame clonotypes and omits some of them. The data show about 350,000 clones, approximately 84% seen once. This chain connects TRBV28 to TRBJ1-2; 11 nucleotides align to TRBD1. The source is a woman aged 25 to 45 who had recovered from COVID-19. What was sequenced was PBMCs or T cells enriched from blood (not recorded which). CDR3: CASSPDRGRPGYGYTF. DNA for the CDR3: TGTGCCAGCAGCCCGGACAGGGGGCGCCCCGGGTATGGCTACACCTTC.